The 8 T cell receptor beta chains below come from one sample, sequenced in a study of T cell responses to AZD1222 COVID-19 vaccine. Repertoires were generated with immunoSEQ multiplex PCR, while TCRdb's copy carries only in-frame clones and drops some. The profile shows about 170,000 clones, about nine tenths of them singletons. Sequenced here: peripheral blood, sampled on day 0 of AZD1222 vaccination. The receptors here all came from an adult in good health.

The chain combines TRBV19 with TRBJ1-3; 7 bases match TRBD1. Germline V CDR1 and CDR2: LNHDA, SQIVND (reference sequence). CDR3 length: 14 amino acids. The trim removed 9 bases at V and 0 bases at J, leaving 5 bases unmatched. CDR3: CASHRGFSGNTIYF. CDR3 sequence (DNA): TGTGCCAGCCACAGGGGATTCTCTGGAAACACCATATATTTT.

The chain has TRBV7-3 and TRBJ1-3; D is unclear. The CDR3 spans 12 residues. The V gene's germline CDR1 is SGHTA and CDR2 FQGTGA. V shed 5 bases and J shed 4 bases, with 6 bases lying between them. In nucleotides, the CDR3 is TGTGCCAGCAGCGGAGGGGGAAACACCATATATTTT. Protein product: CASSGGGNTIYF.

The V gene is TRBV5-6, the J gene TRBJ2-7; D is undetermined. CDR1 and CDR2 (germline): SGHDT, YYEEEE. The CDR3 loop spans 14 amino acids. With 0 bases removed from V and 3 bases from J, the gap between germline ends came to 10 bases. Here the CDR3 DNA reads TGTGCCAGCAGCTTGGATAACTACCTCTACGAGCAGTACTTC. Its translation: CASSLDNYLYEQYF.

This clone was seen just once. The J gene is TRBJ2-7, the V gene TRBV7-2; D ambiguous. Germline loops: CDR1 SGHTA, CDR2 FQGNSA. Trimming took off 2 bases at V and 5 bases at J, with 10 bases between the two ends. The CDR3 is 13 amino acids. The CDR3 is CASSLLEPHEQYF. CDR3 sequence (DNA): TGTGCCAGCAGCTTACTAGAACCCCACGAGCAGTACTTC.

V and J are TRBV7-8 and TRBJ1-1, with 9 bases aligning to TRBD1. The CDR3 is 16 residues long. J gave up 0 bases and V 5 bases, and 7 bases lay outside the gene matches. Per germline, CDR1 SGHVS and CDR2 FQNEAQ. The CDR3: CASSPPGTGLNTEAFF. CDR3 DNA: TGTGCCAGCAGCCCGCCCGGGACAGGGTTGAACACTGAAGCTTTCTTT.

The chain uses TRBV2 and TRBJ1-5, with D uncertain. This CDR3 is built from 15 residues. Per germline, CDR1 SNHLY and CDR2 FYNNEI. Trimming pared 3 bases from V and 0 bases from J, leaving 9 bases between. In DNA form, the CDR3 reads TGTGCCAGCAGTGAGAACAGCAATAGCAATCAGCCCCAGCATTTT. Its translation: CASSENSNSNQPQHF.

This clone has more than one count but fewer than ten. The gene calls are TRBV29-1 and TRBJ1-1, with no clear D. CDR3 size: 14 residues. Trimming removed 6 bases at V and 8 bases at J, with 22 bases between. Germline-derived CDR1 and CDR2 are SQVTM and ANQGSEA. Here the CDR3 reads CSVGLRHPFGEAFF. In nucleotides, the CDR3 is TGCAGCGTCGGACTTAGACACCCCTTCGGGGAAGCTTTCTTT.

This sequence joins TRBV30 and TRBJ2-3; D gene unclear. This CDR3 is built from 13 residues. CDR1 and CDR2 (germline): GTSNPN, SVGIG (reference sequence). The ends were cut back, 3 bases at V and 2 bases at J, with 9 bases in the middle. CDR3 nucleotides: TGTGCCTGGAGGGGGAAGATCACAGATACGCAGTATTTT. Amino acids: CAWRGKITDTQYF.